Below, one TCR beta chain is given with its context. What this receptor recognizes is not known. From the germline V gene, CDR1 is SQVTM and CDR2 is ANQGSEA. The CDR3 runs 12 amino acids, cysteine and phenylalanine included. No DNA is given. To determine HCMV serostatus, a commercial ELISA kit was used to detect HCMV-specific IgG in serum. Ficoll density gradient centrifugation was used to isolate peripheral blood mononuclear cells from blood. The data were obtained in a study of T cells expressing NK-cell markers (dated by TCRdb to about 2020). Some background on the complete study: Under 10 donors provided sorted CD3+CD56+NKG2C+, CD3+CD56+NKG2C- and CD3+CD56-NKG2C+ T-cell subsets, whose TCR beta-chain repertoires were profiled. Randomly selected healthy volunteers, three men and five women, were used as the eight sequenced donors. The libraries were sequenced on Illumina HiSeq 2000/2500, MiSeq or NextSeq, producing 2 x 150 bp reads. Seven of the eight sequenced donors were HCMV-seropositive and one was HCMV-seronegative. On the study overall, not on this receptor specifically: It remained unclear whether the expanded NKG2C-expressing T cell clones were specific for HCMV antigens. Those dominant clonotypes were again the most abundant among CD3+CD56-NKG2C+ cells in a few donors, at roughly 25-65%. In roughly six donors, the dominant CD3+CD56+NKG2C+ clonotypes ranked among the top 10 CD8+ clonotypes, making up roughly 1.0-8% of CD8+ T cells.

Reads for this sample came from an Illumina HiSeq 2000. TCR beta cDNA libraries were made by 5'RACE template switching that added a universal primer site and unique molecular identifiers. cDNA synthesis was primed from the TCR beta constant segment and was followed by two successive PCR amplification steps. Per the authors' processing: MIGEC was used to demultiplex reads and group reads by UMI, and MiTCR was used to assemble and quantify clonotypes. To remove erroneous sequences, TCR cDNA sequences were retained only when supported by two or more reads. Downstream repertoire analysis used the tcR package, and clonotypes were matched across fractions by CDR3 nucleotide sequence plus V segment. VDJmatch was used to annotate antigen specificity against VDJdb, with one amino acid substitution in CDR3 permitted. TCRdb reprocessed the reads and assigns one entry to each CDR3 protein sequence, leaving out DNA. The V and J calls and clone size come from TCRdb's table, not from the authors' own analysis. The table held for this sample gives a few hundred thousand distinct CDR3 sequences. The ten biggest clones cover 0.39% of the sample.

The source material was blood T cells: a sorted CD56 or NKG2C T cell subset, CD4+ or CD8+ T cells, or bulk PBMC T cells (not recorded which). Recombination linked TRBV29-1 to TRBJ2-1; TCRdb's D gene call, TRBD2, goes unchecked for lack of DNA. This TCR came from a man aged 18 to 29 in good health. Donor details come from another sample of the same person, matched by shared clones. The CDR3 reads CSVLADYNEQFF.